This T cell receptor beta chain was captured by sequencing in a study of shared clonotypes between healthy human individuals. Measured with immunoSEQ multiplex PCR; TCRdb has only the in-frame clones, and not every one. This table holds roughly 650,000 clones, roughly 96% found once. Germline V gene sequence: CDR1 LNHDA, CDR2 SQIVND (reference sequence). Trimming removed 6 bases from V and 6 bases from J; junction bases left unmatched: 5. The CDR3 is made up of 15 amino acids. CD8 cells classed as naive were CD45RO-negative and positively selected for CCR7, excluding terminally differentiated effector memory CD45RA+ cells.

The material sequenced was naive CD8+ T cells sorted from blood. The V and J genes are TRBV19 and TRBJ2-2; 12 bases are shared with TRBD2. The sequence was obtained from a woman aged 25 to 39 in good health. For the CDR3, the DNA is TGTGCCAGTAGAGGACTAGCGGGAAGGCCCGGGGAGCTGTTTTTT. As protein: CASRGLAGRPGELFF.